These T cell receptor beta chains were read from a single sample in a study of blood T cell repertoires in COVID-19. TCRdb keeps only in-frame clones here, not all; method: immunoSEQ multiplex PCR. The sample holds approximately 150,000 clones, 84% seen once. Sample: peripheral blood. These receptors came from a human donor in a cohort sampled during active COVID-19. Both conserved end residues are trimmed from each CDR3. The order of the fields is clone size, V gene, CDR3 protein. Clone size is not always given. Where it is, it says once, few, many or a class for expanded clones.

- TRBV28 ASTAGGPHEQY
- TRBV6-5 ASSFRQGDDEQY
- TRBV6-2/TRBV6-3 ASSYAVANQPQH
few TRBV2 ASREGDTQY
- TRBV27 ASSPTRRGGNEKLF
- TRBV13 ASSPSTGGGEKLF
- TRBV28 ASRMLGQGGTGELF
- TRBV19 ASSIVGTSGGPQF
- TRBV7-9 ASSSDRGRETQY
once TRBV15 ATSRGPLQQGAKYGYT
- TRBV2 ASSGAGALYNEQF
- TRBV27 GSGSGTSDTGELF
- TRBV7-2 ASSLEFQGNEQF
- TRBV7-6 ASSDDIQVGNEQF
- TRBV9 ASSGPSAGELF
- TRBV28 ASTLRAGTTDTQY
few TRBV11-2 ASSLWTSVHEQF
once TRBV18 ASSPSRGTYEQY
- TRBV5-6 ASSFPDRDYYGYT
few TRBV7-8 ASSLVALAGYRDEQF
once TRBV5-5 ASSLGQNANTGELF
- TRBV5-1 ASSLSIAGGPETQY